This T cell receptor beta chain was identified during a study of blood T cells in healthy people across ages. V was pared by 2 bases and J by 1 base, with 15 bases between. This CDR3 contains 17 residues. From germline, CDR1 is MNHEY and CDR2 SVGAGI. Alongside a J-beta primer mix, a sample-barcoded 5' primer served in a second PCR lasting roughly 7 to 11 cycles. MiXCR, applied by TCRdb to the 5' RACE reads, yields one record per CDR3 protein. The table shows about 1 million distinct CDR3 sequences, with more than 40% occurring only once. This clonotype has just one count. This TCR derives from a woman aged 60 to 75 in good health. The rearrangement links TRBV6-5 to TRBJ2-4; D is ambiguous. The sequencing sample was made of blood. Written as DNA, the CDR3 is TGTGCCAGCAGTTACCGACCTAACCTGGGGGCCAAAAACATTCAGTACTTC. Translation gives CASSYRPNLGAKNIQYF.